The source of this T cell receptor beta chain is a study of T cell responses to AZD1222 COVID-19 vaccine. Regarding the study as a whole: The donor group comprised mostly white British people and more females; the analysis possibly underestimated clonal diversity. The study identified only six AZD1222 recipients as seropositive at baseline. The reported proportion of spike-specific TCRs targeting unmutated variant regions was nearly half.

Assay used: immunoSEQ multiplex PCR; TCRdb lists only in-frame clones, some missing. This table holds fewer than 75,000 clones, 85% found once. With V trimmed by 5 bases and J by 3 bases, 10 bases remained unmatched. This CDR3 is built from 16 residues. CDR1 and CDR2 from the germline V gene are SGHVS and FQNEAQ. Notes on this clone: The antigen is not known.

The chain carries TRBV7-8 and TRBJ1-2; TRBD1 aligns across 9 bases. The specimen comprised peripheral blood, sampled on day 0 of AZD1222 vaccination. The TCR was taken from an adult in good health. In DNA, the CDR3 is TGTGCCAGCAGCGGACAAACAGGGGGCTTTGACTATGGCTACACCTTC. Translated, it gives CASSGQTGGFDYGYTF.